Presented here are 7 T cell receptor beta chains from one specimen sequenced in a study of PD-L1 blockade in urothelial cancer. Time point in this sample: peripheral blood 6 weeks after treatment start. The data were produced by immunoSEQ multiplex PCR, yet TCRdb's version contains in-frame clones alone and is incomplete. The profile shows about 41,000 clones, 80% to 90% of them singletons. The input for sequencing was PBMCs, taken around atezolizumab (anti-PD-L1) treatment. These TCRs come from a man in his sixties or seventies with urothelial cancer.

The rearrangement links TRBV19 to TRBJ2-2; 10 bases line up with TRBD2. V lost 6 bases to trimming and J lost 6 bases; unmatched junction nucleotides: 10. The CDR3 runs 16 residues. The germline gives CDR1 LNHDA, CDR2 SQIVND (reference sequence). The CDR3: CASRHTGTSVPGELFF. CDR3 nucleotides: TGTGCCAGTAGACACACAGGGACTAGCGTTCCCGGGGAGCTGTTTTTT.

This clone was recorded a few times. This CDR3 reads CASSQEFGGYEQYF. Written as DNA, the CDR3 is TGTGCCAGCAGCCAAGAATTCGGGGGCTACGAGCAGTACTTC. The chain employs TRBV4-2 and TRBJ2-7, with a possible D match to TRBD2 (6 bases). Per the germline V gene, CDR1 is LGHNA and CDR2 is YNFKEQ. Trimming pared 0 bases from V and 3 bases from J, leaving 9 bases between. CDR3 length: 14 amino acids.

Here the CDR3 DNA reads TGTGCCAGTAGTTTCTCCGGGACAGGGGAAAACTATGGCTACACCTTC. Its protein is CASSFSGTGENYGYTF. The chain uses TRBV19 and TRBJ1-2; 10 bases match TRBD1. CDR1 and CDR2 from the germline V gene are LNHDA and SQIVND (reference sequence). J gave up 2 bases and V 5 bases, and 8 bases lay outside the gene matches. CDR3 size: 16 residues.

The chain's CDR3 is CATSRDSGGNYGYTF. CDR3 nucleotides: TGTGCCACCAGCAGAGATTCGGGGGGAAACTATGGCTACACCTTC. This rearrangement joins TRBV15 to TRBJ1-2, with a possible D match to TRBD1 (5 bases). This CDR3 has 15 residues. V dropped 0 bases and J dropped 2 bases, with 10 bases sitting between them. Germline V gene lookup returns CDR1 LNHNV and CDR2 YYDKDF (reference sequence).

The chain uses TRBV7-3 and TRBJ2-7, with a possible D match to TRBD2 (7 bases). V shed 0 bases and J shed 3 bases, with 15 bases lying between them. CDR1 is SGHTA and CDR2 is FQGTGA in the germline V gene. This CDR3 contains 16 residues. CDR3: CASSLTIGGPYYEQYF. The CDR3 DNA reads as TGTGCCAGCAGCTTAACGATCGGGGGGCCGTACTACGAGCAGTACTTC.

The rearrangement links TRBV20-1 to TRBJ1-5, with D possibly matching TRBD1 (6 bases). This CDR3 spans 11 amino acids. V was cut by 0 bases and J by 13 bases, with 10 bases left in between. The germline V gene has CDR1 DFQATT and CDR2 SNEGSKA (reference sequence). As DNA, the CDR3 is TGCAGTGCTAGAGATCGGACAGTACAGCATTTT. This codes for CSARDRTVQHF.

The chain carries TRBV6-1 and TRBJ2-3; 10 nucleotides match TRBD1. Looked up from germline, CDR1 is MNHNS and CDR2 is SASEGT. The CDR3 contains 15 residues. V gave up 0 bases and J gave up 4 bases; unmatched junction bases: 1. In nucleotides, the CDR3 is TGTGCCAGCAGTGAAGCGACAGGGGGCGCAGATACGCAGTATTTT. As protein: CASSEATGGADTQYF.